The 22 T cell receptor beta chains listed next were all sequenced from one sample in a study of blood T cells in healthy people across ages. A J-beta primer mix and a sample-barcoded 5' primer were used in a second PCR of about 7 to 12 cycles. Using its own MiXCR run on the 5' RACE reads, TCRdb lists one record per CDR3 protein. The repertoire has hundreds of thousands of distinct CDR3 sequences, about 37% of them found once; the top ten carry 10% to 15%. Source material: blood. The source is a man between 18 and 29 years old in good health.

This clonotype was seen more than once but under ten times. The J gene is TRBJ1-2, the V gene TRBV7-8; D is unclear. The CDR3 loop spans 14 amino acids. Trimming took 0 bases from V and 2 from J, leaving 7 bases between them. Germline V lookup: CDR1 SGHVS, CDR2 FQNEAQ. The CDR3 reads CASSLAHENYGYTF. For the CDR3, the DNA is TGTGCCAGCAGCTTAGCGCACGAAAACTATGGCTACACCTTC.

The V call is TRBV20-1, the J call TRBJ1-6; tentative D call: TRBD1 (5 bases). Per germline, CDR1 DFQATT and CDR2 SNEGSKA (reference sequence). The V gene lost 3 bases and the J gene lost 7 bases, with 10 bases spanning the gap. The length of the CDR3 is 13 residues. The CDR3 DNA reads TGCAGTGCTAGGGGGCCGGGAAATTCACCCCTCCACTTT. This gives the protein CSARGPGNSPLHF.

The gene calls are TRBV28 and TRBJ1-1; maybe TRBD1 (5 bases). V gave up 4 bases and J gave up 7 bases, with 10 bases separating them. The germline V gene encodes CDR1 MDHEN and CDR2 SYDVKM. CDR3 size: 12 residues. CDR3 region: CASSSTGVEAFF. The CDR3 DNA reads TGTGCCAGCAGTTCCACAGGAGTTGAAGCTTTCTTT.

This clonotype has at least ten counts. This sequence joins TRBV27 and TRBJ1-2, with a tentative D call TRBD1 (5 bases). The germline CDR1 and CDR2 sequences are MNHEY and SMNVEV (reference sequence). The CDR3 has 13 residues. V was clipped by 6 bases and J by 4 bases, with 12 bases between them. CDR3 loop: CASSRGTAYGYTF. The CDR3 DNA is TGTGCCAGCAGCCGCGGGACCGCCTATGGCTACACCTTC.

The chain is built from TRBV4-3 and TRBJ2-1; 10 positions match TRBD2. The CDR3 is 18 amino acids. V shed 1 base and J 4 bases; nucleotides not matched to a gene: 10. Germline V gene lookup returns CDR1 LGHNA and CDR2 YSLEER. CDR3 DNA sequence: TGCGCCAGCAGCCAAGGTTTGACCCTAGCGGGGGATTACAATGAGCAGTTCTTC. The encoded protein is CASSQGLTLAGDYNEQFF.

There are a few counts of this clonotype. The rearrangement links TRBV12-3 or TRBV12-4 to TRBJ1-6; D is unclear. CDR3 length: 14 residues. Between the trimmed V and J ends, which lost 2 bases and 5 bases, there was a span of 7 bases. This CDR3 reads CASSLNQDNSPLHF. The CDR3 coding sequence is TGTGCCAGCAGTTTAAACCAGGATAATTCACCCCTCCACTTT.

This clonotype has ten or more counts. This sequence joins TRBV12-3 or TRBV12-4 and TRBJ2-7; 9 bases align to TRBD2. V lost 2 bases to trimming and J lost 2 bases; unmatched junction nucleotides: 7. CDR3 length: 16 amino acids. CDR3 sequence reads: CASSLKAGGGAYEQYF. The DNA of the CDR3 is TGTGCCAGCAGTTTAAAGGCGGGCGGGGGGGCCTACGAGCAGTACTTC.

For this clonotype: This likely traces to a read error, being one base from a far larger clone. The chain couples TRBV2 to TRBJ1-1; D is uncertain. The V end lost 7 bases, the J end lost 1 base, and 4 bases lay between the germline ends. This CDR3 has 11 residues. Germline loops: CDR1 SNHLY, CDR2 FYNNEI. In DNA form, the CDR3 reads TGTGCCAGCAATGGGAACACTGAAGCTTTCTTT. As protein: CASNGNTEAFF.

This clonotype was seen only a few times. V gene TRBV12-3 or TRBV12-4 combines with J gene TRBJ2-2; TRBD1 matches at 8 bases. The CDR3 runs 15 residues. The J segment lost 7 bases and the V segment lost 6 bases, leaving 10 bases of the junction unmatched. In nucleotides, the CDR3 is TGTGCCAGCAGCCTCGCGACAGGGGATAACGGGGAGCTGTTTTTT. Encoded protein: CASSLATGDNGELFF.

This clonotype appeared once. The V and J genes are TRBV20-1 and TRBJ2-5, with D possibly matching TRBD1 (5 bases). The J call may not be correct, given that the DNA end is closer to TRBJ2-7. The CDR3 runs 15 residues. The germline CDR1 and CDR2 sequences are DFQATT and SNEGSKA (reference sequence). Here the CDR3 reads CSATSFGRVPYEQYF. The CDR3 coding sequence is TGCAGTGCCACCAGTTTTGGCAGGGTCCCATACGAGCAGTACTTC.

The sample holds many counts of this clonotype. The chain uses TRBV3-1 and TRBJ1-5; D is undetermined. Germline loops: CDR1 LGHDT, CDR2 YNNKEL (reference sequence). The CDR3 runs 14 residues. V lost 0 bases, J lost 3 bases, and 6 bases lay in between. The CDR3, as DNA: TGTGCCAGCAGCCAAGACCATAACAATCAGCCCCAGCATTTT. It encodes CASSQDHNNQPQHF.

This chain uses TRBV12-3 or TRBV12-4 with TRBJ2-1; TRBD1 might be the D (6 bases). The V and J ends lost 4 bases and 3 bases respectively, with 10 bases between them. This CDR3 is 14 amino acids long. The CDR3 DNA follows: TGTGCCAGCAGTTCAGGGGTCGGCTACAATGAGCAGTTCTTC. Amino acid sequence: CASSSGVGYNEQFF.

With regard to this clonotype: One end of the junction does not line up with germline, which may come from a read error. The rearrangement joins TRBV2 to TRBJ1-5, with 8 nucleotides matching TRBD1. CDR3 size: 12 residues. CDR1 is SNHLY and CDR2 is FYNNEI in the germline V gene. DNA for the CDR3: TGTGCCAGCAGGGACAGGGTTCAGCACCAGCATTTT. Translation: CASRDRVQHQHF.

On this clonotype itself: The junction shows a germline mismatch at one end, possibly a read error. The chain joins TRBV19 to TRBJ1-2; the match to TRBD1 covers 9 bases. The germline gives CDR1 LNHDA, CDR2 SQIVND (reference sequence). The CDR3 has 13 residues. CDR3 protein: CACSLGQGHGYTF. Written as DNA, the CDR3 is TGTGCCTGTAGTTTGGGACAGGGTCATGGCTACACCTTC.

The chain links TRBV5-1 to TRBJ2-3, with 7 bases matching TRBD1. CDR1 SGHRS and CDR2 YFSETQ come from the germline V gene. The junction had 7 bases not matched to a gene; V was cut back by 2 bases and J by 4 bases. CDR3 length: 15 residues. CDR3 in amino acids: CASSFNRGGSDTQYF. CDR3 coding DNA: TGCGCCAGCAGCTTTAACAGGGGCGGATCAGATACGCAGTATTTT.

The rearrangement links TRBV3-1 to TRBJ1-1, with TRBD1 as a possible D gene (5 bases). Trimming took 1 base from V and 1 from J, leaving 13 bases between them. Germline V gives CDR1 LGHDT, CDR2 YNNKEL (reference sequence). The CDR3 spans 16 residues. The CDR3 loop reads CASSQVLLGPNTEAFF. As DNA, the CDR3 is TGTGCCAGCAGCCAAGTTCTTCTGGGGCCGAACACTGAAGCTTTCTTT.

This clonotype has just a few counts. This chain connects TRBV28 to TRBJ2-3; D is unclear. V lost 1 base and J 2 bases, leaving 7 bases between the germline ends. CDR1 MDHEN and CDR2 SYDVKM come from the germline V gene. The CDR3 covers 14 residues. CDR3 bases: TGTGCCAGCAGTTTATCGGCCAACACAGATACGCAGTATTTT. The encoded protein is CASSLSANTDTQYF.

This clonotype was counted a few times. The gene calls are TRBV20-1 and TRBJ2-5, with a weak D call TRBD1 (6 bases). The CDR3 totals 15 residues. From germline, CDR1 is DFQATT and CDR2 SNEGSKA (reference sequence). V was shortened by 0 bases and J by 11 bases, with 22 bases between the two germline ends. The CDR3 sequence: CSARDGRTVDNEQYF. CDR3 in DNA: TGCAGTGCTAGAGATGGTAGGACAGTTGACAATGAGCAGTACTTC.

This clonotype was counted between two and nine times. V and J are TRBV10-3 and TRBJ1-4, with unresolved D. V was clipped by 7 bases and J by 3 bases, with 9 bases between them. The CDR3 extends over 13 amino acids. In germline, CDR1 is ENHRY, CDR2 SYGVKD. The DNA for the CDR3 is TGTGCCATCAATCGCCAGCCTAATGAAAAACTGTTTTTT. Translating it yields CAINRQPNEKLFF.

This sequence joins TRBV27 and TRBJ2-3; the D gene could be TRBD1 or TRBD2 (5 bases each). Per germline, CDR1 MNHEY and CDR2 SMNVEV (reference sequence). This CDR3 spans 15 amino acids. V was cut by 1 base and J by 0 bases, with 8 bases left in between. DNA of the CDR3: TGTGCCAGCAGTTTATGGGGGTATAGCACAGATACGCAGTATTTT. Protein sequence: CASSLWGYSTDTQYF.

Comment on this clonotype: A much bigger clone sits one base away, suggesting this may be a read error. This chain links TRBV4-3 with TRBJ2-4, with TRBD2 matching over 9 bases. Germline trimming cut 6 bases from V and 15 bases from J; bases unmatched to any gene: 15. Germline V gives CDR1 LGHNA, CDR2 YSLEER. The CDR3 has 14 amino acids. CDR3 sequence (DNA): TGCGCCAGCAGTTTAGCGGGGGAGGTCAATGAGCGGTACTTC. As protein: CASSLAGEVNERYF.

J is TRBJ2-1 and V is TRBV11-3; maybe TRBD1 (6 bases). The end of the DNA fits TRBJ2-7 better, so the J call may be wrong. Germline V gives CDR1 SGHNT, CDR2 YENEEA. CDR3 length equals 17 residues. CDR3 sequence reads: CASSDNRVSGSYNEQYF. CDR3 nucleotides: TGTGCCAGCAGCGACAACAGGGTTTCGGGCTCCTACAATGAGCAGTACTTC.